This T cell receptor (beta chain) appears in the sequencing data of a study of blood T cell repertoires in COVID-19. Study-wide background: T cells, B-cell-depleted T cells, or PBMCs supplied cDNA or gDNA.

The repertoire was sequenced with immunoSEQ multiplex PCR; TCRdb's copy has only in-frame clones and lacks some. The sample holds about 270,000 clones, around nine tenths seen once. With V trimmed by 4 bases and J by 2 bases, 4 bases remained unmatched. This CDR3 is 16 amino acids long. Germline assignment: CDR1 MDHEN and CDR2 SYDVKM. Recovery meant two consecutive negative NP/OP PCR tests, professional clearance, or resolved symptoms. The clonotype was recovered from a woman aged 18-29 years who had recovered from COVID-19. This sequence joins TRBV28 and TRBJ2-1, with 11 nucleotides matching TRBD2. Sample: PBMCs or T cells enriched from blood (not recorded which). The CDR3 nucleotides read TGTGCCAGCAGTTCCCTTAGCGGGAGGGCCTACAATGAGCAGTTCTTC. Translating gives CASSSLSGRAYNEQFF.